This T cell receptor (beta chain) derives from a study of vaccination and CD4 T cells after COVID-19. The treatment here: approximately 9-day PBMC culture with coronavirus spike peptide pools or control peptides (ViraFEST assay). Peptide pools at roughly 11 ug/ml stimulated under 2.5 million PBMCs per well with roughly 9 IU/ml IL-2. Trimming pared 3 bases from V and 0 bases from J, leaving 8 bases between. Germline values: CDR1 DFQATT, CDR2 SNEGSKA (reference sequence). The CDR3 covers 14 residues. With the Oncomine TCR Beta short-read assay, DNA from cultured CD4+ T cells was sequenced. TCRdb re-called the PCR reads with MiXCR, one entry per CDR3 protein. The sample gives 9,500 to 14,000 distinct CDR3 sequences, around 60% of which show up once; 21% is in the top ten. This clonotype was counted only a few times. What it binds is unknown.

The receptor's source is a human donor who had recovered from COVID-19. The source material was CD4+ T cells from blood, cultured in vitro. The rearrangement uses TRBV20-1 and TRBJ2-2; TRBD2 might be the D (5 bases). The CDR3 sequence: CSASSVTNTGELFF. The CDR3 DNA reads TGCAGTGCTAGTAGCGTTACGAACACCGGGGAGCTGTTTTTT.